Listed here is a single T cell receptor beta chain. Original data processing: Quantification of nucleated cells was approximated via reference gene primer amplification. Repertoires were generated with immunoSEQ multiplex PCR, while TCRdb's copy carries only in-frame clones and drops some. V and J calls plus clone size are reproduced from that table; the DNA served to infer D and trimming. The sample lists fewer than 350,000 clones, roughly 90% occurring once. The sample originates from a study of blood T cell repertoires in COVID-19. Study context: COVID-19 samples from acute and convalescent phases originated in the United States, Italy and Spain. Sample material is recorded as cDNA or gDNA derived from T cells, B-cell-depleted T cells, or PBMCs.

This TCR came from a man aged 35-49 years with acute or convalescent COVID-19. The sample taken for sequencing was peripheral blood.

The chain's CDR3 is CASSLYGTDRSSYEQYF. The CDR3 coding sequence is TGTGCCAGCAGCTTATACGGGACAGATCGTAGCTCCTACGAGCAGTACTTC. The chain has TRBV13 and TRBJ2-7; 7 nucleotides match TRBD1. CDR1 is PRHDT, CDR2 FYEKMQ, per germline (reference sequence). After removal of 2 bases from V and 0 bases from J, the junction contained 10 bases not matched to a gene. The CDR3 extends over 17 amino acids.